This T cell receptor (beta chain) was identified during a study of shared T cell receptors in the human thymus (dated by TCRdb to the early 2020s). General notes on the study: The study investigated the way shared, self-reactive T-cell receptor alpha chains are produced in the human thymus.

The CDR3 starts with the cysteine, ends with the phenylalanine, and has 14 residues. The DNA shown is the 42-base CDR3, in frame from base 1. The germline V gene yields MNHEY for CDR1 and SVGAGI for CDR2. Here V drops 8 bases and J drops 5 bases, and the junction holds 11 bases not matched to any gene. Library construction relied on the immunoSEQ multiplex PCR assay. This immuneACCESS table, as held by TCRdb, lists in-frame sequences with V and J called but not all clones. Of the missing ones, under half trace to an unresolved V gene in checked studies; the others have no known cause. A total of about 500,000 clones appear in this sample, 70% to 80% of them only once. Jointly, the top ten make up less than 0.015% of the sample. Note on this clone: This clone's antigen is unknown. Per-base qualities were not stored, and no clone one base away is much larger.

A further study also used this sample, focusing on human thymus T cells. That second publication adds: The donors were immunologically healthy infants in Finland who had open corrective cardiac surgery for congenital heart defects. Thymus tissue was collected as surgical resects that were removed during corrective cardiac surgery. Biased V and J gene segment usage appeared to be present in both thymic and peripheral blood repertoires. According to the related research, thymic TCR repertoires were highly overlapping among unrelated individuals. The study described the TCR alpha and beta repertoires in under ten infant thymus samples and a few matching peripheral blood samples. The infant donors were 7 to 244 days old, and the cohort included several males and a couple of females. Thymocytes were mechanically released from the tissue and were stored as pellets of 10-30 million cells at -70 degrees C. A QIAsymphony instrument was used to extract genomic DNA from frozen cell pellets. TCRB and TCRAD loci were amplified from a standardized quantity of quality-controlled genomic DNA using the immunoSEQ multiplex PCR assay. The amplicons covered the V(D)J region and were long enough to include the CDR3 and to identify the V and J genes. The amplicons were sequenced on an Illumina platform via the commercial immunoSEQ service. Primer bias and sequencing errors were corrected as previously described, and TCRAD and TCRB were defined on the basis of the IMGT database. Repertoires were analysed with immunoSEQ Analyzer 3.0 and VDJTools, covering basic statistics, V/J segment usage, diversity estimates, rarefaction and pairwise overlap. To estimate diversity, the Chao1, ChaoE, Efron-Thisted, Shannon and inverse Simpson indices were applied, and diversity was also estimated on datasets down-sampled to the smallest sample. For repertoire overlap, CDR3 nucleotide sequence, V gene and J gene had to match strictly, and clustering was done by Jaccard-based multidimensional scaling. On average, thymus samples yielded roughly 770,000 unique TCRB clonotypes, whereas blood samples yielded about 80,000.

The clonotype originates from a boy in the first two years of life with a congenital heart defect. Donor details come from another sample of the same person, matched by shared clones. The chain was built from TRBV6-5 and TRBJ2-7; 8 central nucleotides agree with TRBD2. The sequencing sample was made of thymocytes. The CDR3 protein is CASGLGSGSHEQYF. The nucleotide sequence is TGTGCCAGCGGGCTGGGGAGCGGGAGCCACGAGCAGTACTTC.